Listed here are 31 T cell receptor beta chains from one sample, sequenced in a study of CD8+ T cells in alopecia areata. Treatment defined: oral pan-JAK inhibitor, 5-10 mg twice daily. RNA was isolated and reverse transcribed to cDNA, the sequencing template. Here immunoSEQ multiplex PCR was the method, and the copy in TCRdb shows in-frame clones only, minus some. The table shows 110,000 or so clones, with roughly three fifths occurring only once. The starting material was CD4+ T cells sorted from blood, obtained at week 24, from a patient treated with tofacitinib. Receptors originate from a human donor with alopecia areata.

This clone was picked up a small number of times. V is TRBV7-9 and J is TRBJ1-5; D gene ambiguous. This CDR3 comprises 15 residues. Germline CDR1 SEHNR, CDR2 FQNEAQ (reference sequence). V lost 5 bases and J lost 0, with 11 bases in between. In nucleotides, the CDR3 is TGTGCCAGCAGCCCGACGGCCTTTAGCAATCAGCCCCAGCATTTT. Encoded protein: CASSPTAFSNQPQHF.

This clone was seen a few times. The gene calls are TRBV29-1 and TRBJ1-2; no reliable D call. The CDR3 has 13 amino acids. Germline V gives CDR1 SQVTM, CDR2 ANQGSEA. The V gene lost 3 bases and the J gene lost 7 bases, with 15 bases spanning the gap. CDR3 loop: CSVERTVAAGYTF. Here the CDR3 DNA reads TGCAGCGTTGAGAGGACGGTTGCTGCTGGCTACACCTTC.

V is TRBV15 and J is TRBJ2-7; D possibly corresponds to TRBD1 (6 bases). The CDR3 has 16 amino acids. Trimming took 0 bases from V and 9 from J, leaving 21 bases between them. From germline, CDR1 is LNHNV and CDR2 YYDKDF (reference sequence). This CDR3 reads CATSRDQGGVIGRQYF. In DNA form, the CDR3 reads TGTGCCACCAGCAGAGATCAAGGGGGAGTTATAGGCAGGCAGTACTTC.

V gene TRBV30 combines with J gene TRBJ1-5; 7 nucleotides match TRBD1. V trimming: 0 bases; J trimming: 5 bases; junction bases outside the gene matches: 4. Germline assignment: CDR1 GTSNPN and CDR2 SVGIG (reference sequence). This CDR3 contains 14 residues. The DNA for the CDR3 is TGTGCCTGGAGTGTCGGGACAGTAGATCAGCCCCAGCATTTT. This encodes CAWSVGTVDQPQHF.

A few counts support this clone. The chain couples TRBV5-1 to TRBJ1-1; TRBD1 matches at 7 bases. Germline assignment: CDR1 SGHRS and CDR2 YFSETQ. This CDR3 spans 15 amino acids. V was pared by 1 base and J by 2 bases, with 5 bases of the junction left unmatched. CDR3 nucleotide sequence: TGCGCCAGCAGCTTGTTAAGGGGGCGTAACACTGAAGCTTTCTTT. It is translated as CASSLLRGRNTEAFF.

The rearrangement joins TRBV19 to TRBJ1-4; no reliable D call. This CDR3 is 15 amino acids long. Trimming removed 7 bases at V and 0 bases at J, with 12 bases between. CDR1 and CDR2 from the germline V gene are LNHDA and SQIVND (reference sequence). The CDR3 region is CASNPSSATNEKLFF. The CDR3 DNA is TGTGCCAGTAATCCTTCGTCTGCAACTAATGAAAAACTGTTTTTT. The full variable domain, completed using reference TRBV19 and TRBJ1-4, is DGGITQSPKYLFRKEGQNVTLSCEQNLNHDAMYWYRQDPGQGLRLIYYSQIVNDFQKGDIAEGYSVSREKKESFPLTVTSAQKNPTAFYLCASNPSSATNEKLFFGSGTQLSVL.

The chain joins TRBV5-1 to TRBJ1-1; no reliable D call. The CDR3 is 14 amino acids. CDR1 is SGHRS and CDR2 is YFSETQ in the germline V gene. Trimming removed 7 bases at V and 1 base at J, with 14 bases between. The CDR3 loop reads CASSVGPANTEAFF. CDR3 DNA sequence: TGCGCCAGCTCTGTTGGTCCAGCGAACACTGAAGCTTTCTTT.

The V and J genes are TRBV12-5 and TRBJ2-5; D gene ambiguous. CDR1 is LGHNT, CDR2 FRNRAP, per germline. This CDR3 spans 13 amino acids. V lost 1 base to trimming and J lost 5 bases, with 8 bases between them. The CDR3 sequence: CASGLGPRETQYF. CDR3 coding DNA: TGTGCTAGTGGTTTGGGGCCCCGGGAGACCCAGTACTTC.

This clone was detected a few times. The V and J genes are TRBV7-8 and TRBJ2-7; D is perhaps TRBD1 (5 bases). CDR3 length: 14 residues. Deletions cut 5 bases from V and 0 bases from J, with 11 bases between. CDR1 is SGHVS and CDR2 is FQNEAQ in the germline V gene. CDR3 residues: CASSPDSLSYEQYF. In nucleotides, the CDR3 is TGTGCCAGCAGCCCCGACAGCCTCTCCTACGAGCAGTACTTC.

The V call is TRBV29-1, the J call TRBJ2-1; the match to TRBD2 covers 11 bases. This CDR3 contains 13 residues. Per the germline V gene, CDR1 is SQVTM and CDR2 is ANQGSEA. The ends lost 8 bases at V and 12 bases at J; junction bases unmatched: 12. CDR3 in amino acids: CSIASRLAGRQFF. The CDR3 nucleotides are TGCAGCATTGCTTCACGACTAGCGGGGAGGCAGTTCTTC.

This clone was detected only once. The rearrangement links TRBV5-1 to TRBJ2-5; the D gene could be TRBD1 or TRBD2 (5 bases each). CDR3 length: 14 residues. V was cut by 4 bases and J by 1 base, with 11 bases left in between. Per the germline V gene, CDR1 is SGHRS and CDR2 is YFSETQ. CDR3 loop: CASSLGTFQETQYF. CDR3 coding DNA: TGCGCCAGCAGCCTCGGGACCTTCCAAGAGACCCAGTACTTC.

This chain uses TRBV9 with TRBJ1-4; tentatively, D is TRBD1 (5 bases). Germline CDR1 and CDR2: SGDLS and YYNGEE. Trimming took 3 bases from V and 6 from J, leaving 12 bases between them. CDR3 length: 14 amino acids. CDR3 in DNA: TGTGCCAGCAGCGCGACGGGGGGTGATGAAAAACTGTTTTTT. Protein sequence: CASSATGGDEKLFF.

The rearrangement uses TRBV29-1 and TRBJ2-3; D remains unclear. V gave up 1 base and J gave up 9 bases, with 2 bases separating them. The CDR3 contains 9 residues. From germline, CDR1 is SQVTM and CDR2 ANQGSEA. The CDR3 DNA sequence: TGCAGCGTTGAAGGAACGCAGTATTTT. Amino acid sequence: CSVEGTQYF.

The chain recombines TRBV23-1 with TRBJ1-6, with D hard to call. TRBV23-1 is noted as an ORF with a role that remains uncertain. V was pared by 0 bases and J by 9 bases, with 21 bases between. This CDR3 has 18 residues. Written as DNA, the CDR3 is TGCGCCAGCAGTCAATCGGGCCCATCCCGTTGGTACGGTTCACCCCTCCACTTT. This gives the protein CASSQSGPSRWYGSPLHF.

This clone has only a few counts. The chain employs TRBV29-1 and TRBJ1-1; D gene uncertain. The germline V gene encodes CDR1 SQVTM and CDR2 ANQGSEA. The CDR3 consists of 13 residues. The V gene lost 2 bases and the J gene lost 8 bases, with 15 bases spanning the gap. The CDR3 sequence is CSVERRASPEAFF. CDR3 DNA sequence: TGCAGCGTTGAACGCCGGGCCTCCCCAGAAGCTTTCTTT.

CDR3 in amino acids: CASSHVARDRGVEQYF. CDR3 coding DNA: TGCGCCAGCAGCCACGTCGCCCGGGACAGGGGCGTCGAGCAGTACTTC. V and J are TRBV4-3 and TRBJ2-7, with 10 bases fitting TRBD1. J gave up 6 bases and V 3 bases, and 11 bases lay outside the gene matches. Germline V CDR1 and CDR2: LGHNA, YSLEER. This CDR3 is built from 16 residues.

The rearrangement links TRBV7-9 to TRBJ1-2; no clear D gene. The length of the CDR3 is 13 residues. V lost 5 bases and J 0 bases, leaving 7 bases between the germline ends. Germline values: CDR1 SEHNR, CDR2 FQNEAQ (reference sequence). CDR3 nucleotide sequence: TGTGCCAGCAGCCCCACAGCTAACTATGGCTACACCTTC. It translates to CASSPTANYGYTF.

The V call is TRBV25-1, the J call TRBJ1-2; TRBD1 aligns across 9 bases. The ends lost 5 bases at V and 7 bases at J; junction bases unmatched: 11. The germline CDR1 and CDR2 sequences are MGHDK and SYGVNS. The CDR3 contains 15 residues. The CDR3 loop is CASSPPPGQGFGYTF. The CDR3 nucleotides are TGTGCCAGCAGTCCCCCCCCGGGACAGGGATTTGGCTACACCTTC.

The sample holds a few counts of this clone. J is TRBJ2-7 and V is TRBV7-2; possible D gene TRBD2, 6 bases. Per germline, CDR1 SGHTA and CDR2 FQGNSA. Trimming pared 5 bases from V and 0 bases from J, leaving 11 bases between. This CDR3 contains 14 residues. The CDR3 nucleotides are TGTGCCAGCAGCCGCGGGACTTTCTCCTACGAGCAGTACTTC. Translated, it gives CASSRGTFSYEQYF.

The chain uses TRBV30 and TRBJ2-7, with TRBD2 matching over 10 bases. CDR1 GTSNPN and CDR2 SVGIG come from the germline V gene (reference sequence). V dropped 2 bases and J dropped 4; count of bases not matched to a gene: 5. The CDR3 runs 14 residues. CDR3 DNA sequence: TGTGCCTGGAGTCGGGTAGCGGGGGGATACGAGCAGTACTTC. This codes for CAWSRVAGGYEQYF.

This clone was seen a few times. CDR3 DNA: TGTGCCAGCAGCCCGTCACCCGGAGCAGCTAATGAAAAACTGTTTTTT. This codes for CASSPSPGAANEKLFF. The V and J genes are TRBV4-2 and TRBJ1-4; D remains ambiguous. V lost 4 bases to trimming and J lost 3 bases, with 15 bases between them. CDR1 is LGHNA and CDR2 is YNFKEQ in the germline V gene. This CDR3 spans 16 amino acids.

This clone was seen once. The chain recombines TRBV30 with TRBJ2-5; 8 nucleotides align to TRBD2. CDR1 is GTSNPN, CDR2 SVGIG, per germline (reference sequence). V lost 0 bases, J lost 4 bases, and 7 bases stayed unmatched. This CDR3 is built from 15 residues. The CDR3 sequence: CAWSVQPTSGETQYF. CDR3 DNA sequence: TGTGCCTGGAGTGTACAACCAACTAGCGGAGAGACCCAGTACTTC.

This clone was observed a handful of times. The rearrangement uses TRBV30 and TRBJ1-6; no clear D. Germline values: CDR1 GTSNPN, CDR2 SVGIG (reference sequence). V was trimmed by 0 bases and J by 8 bases, leaving 8 bases between them. The CDR3 length is 13 residues. The CDR3 coding sequence is TGTGCCTGGAGTGTATATGATGATTCACCCCTCCACTTT. Protein sequence: CAWSVYDDSPLHF.

This clone was detected only once. The CDR3 loop reads CASSPRQGGGTQYF. CDR3 nucleotides: TGTGCCAGCAGCCCCCGACAGGGAGGTGGGACCCAGTACTTC. This chain links TRBV5-6 with TRBJ2-5; D is possibly TRBD1 (7 bases). From germline, CDR1 is SGHDT and CDR2 YYEEEE. This CDR3 contains 14 residues. V was cut by 4 bases and J by 7 bases, with 17 bases left in between.

The chain is built from TRBV2 and TRBJ2-5; perhaps TRBD2 as D (5 bases). V was pared by 4 bases and J by 5 bases, with 8 bases between. CDR3 length equals 12 residues. Germline CDR1 reads SNHLY; CDR2 reads FYNNEI. CDR3 region: CASSGSAETQYF. The CDR3 coding sequence is TGTGCCAGCAGTGGTAGCGCGGAGACCCAGTACTTC.

J is TRBJ2-7 and V is TRBV4-1, with TRBD1 identical over 7 bases. V shed 2 bases, J shed 2 bases, and the junction held 15 bases outside the gene matches. This CDR3 has 18 residues. Germline V gene lookup returns CDR1 MGHRA and CDR2 YSYEKL. The DNA of the CDR3 is TGCGCCAGCAGCCAACTTACCCCGAATAACAGGGGTACCTACGAGCAGTACTTC. This sequence encodes CASSQLTPNNRGTYEQYF.

This clone has just a few counts. The chain couples TRBV7-9 to TRBJ1-1; no firm D call. CDR1 is SEHNR and CDR2 is FQNEAQ in the germline V gene (reference sequence). The V gene lost 2 bases and the J gene lost 1 base, with 5 bases spanning the gap. The CDR3 runs to 13 residues. CDR3 nucleotide sequence: TGTGCCAGCAGCTTACAAGGGAACACTGAAGCTTTCTTT. Protein sequence: CASSLQGNTEAFF.

This chain connects TRBV4-1 to TRBJ2-5; 10 bases are a match to TRBD1. There are 17 residues in the CDR3. CDR1 is MGHRA, CDR2 YSYEKL, per germline. V trimming: 3 bases; J trimming: 4 bases; junction bases outside the gene matches: 11. CDR3: CASSQTGTGAKGETQYF. CDR3 DNA sequence: TGCGCCAGCAGCCAGACCGGGACAGGGGCGAAGGGAGAGACCCAGTACTTC.

The genes are TRBV6-5 and TRBJ2-5; D gene unclear. There are 14 residues in the CDR3. CDR1 MNHEY and CDR2 SVGAGI come from the germline V gene. The V end was cut by 4 bases, the J end by 4 bases, with 13 bases between. The CDR3 DNA reads TGTGCCAGCAGTTCCCGGGTAGCTTCAGAGACCCAGTACTTC. Translated: CASSSRVASETQYF.

The V and J genes are TRBV5-8 and TRBJ1-2; weak D call: TRBD1 (6 bases). This CDR3 is 15 amino acids long. Trimming took 0 bases from V and 3 from J, leaving 12 bases between them. CDR1 and CDR2 from the germline V gene are SGHTS and YDEGEE. CDR3: CASSLGPGGDYGYTF. CDR3 bases: TGTGCCAGCAGCTTGGGGCCCGGGGGCGACTATGGCTACACCTTC.

The chain couples TRBV2 to TRBJ2-5; tentative D call: TRBD2 (6 bases). V shed 4 bases and J shed 1 base, with 13 bases lying between them. The CDR3 runs 15 residues. Germline CDR1 and CDR2: SNHLY and FYNNEI. CDR3 residues: CASSVMAGTQETQYF. As DNA, the CDR3 is TGTGCCAGCAGTGTCATGGCGGGGACCCAAGAGACCCAGTACTTC.